These 9 T cell receptor beta chains came from one sample sequenced in a study of CD8 T cells in Susac syndrome. Random hexamers primed reverse transcription of about 0.45 to 1 ug RNA. TCRdb re-called the immunoSEQ multiplex PCR reads through MiXCR, storing one row per CDR3 protein. The sample holds 250,000 to 300,000 distinct CDR3 sequences, almost 85% seen once. Sequencing was done on a sample of CD8+ T cells from PBMCs. The receptors stem from a human donor with multiple sclerosis.

The V and J genes are TRBV19 and TRBJ1-5, with a tentative D call TRBD1 (5 bases). CDR3 length: 17 amino acids. V lost 4 bases, J lost 4 bases, and 20 bases lay in between. Germline CDR1 LNHDA, CDR2 SQIVND (reference sequence). As DNA, the CDR3 is TGTGCCAGTAGTAAAGTCCCCAGGGCCTTCTTAAATCAGCCCCAGCATTTT. This translates into CASSKVPRAFLNQPQHF.

This chain connects TRBV9 to TRBJ2-1, with 7 bases identical to TRBD2. The CDR3 totals 12 residues. CDR1 SGDLS and CDR2 YYNGEE come from the germline V gene. V dropped 3 bases and J dropped 9; count of bases not matched to a gene: 3. The CDR3 region is CASSALATEQFF. The CDR3 nucleotides read TGTGCCAGCAGCGCACTAGCGACTGAGCAGTTCTTC.

The chain couples TRBV20-1 to TRBJ2-7; tentative D call: TRBD2 (5 bases). The CDR3 spans 13 residues. The ends were cut back, 3 bases at V and 0 bases at J, with 9 bases in the middle. The germline gives CDR1 DFQATT, CDR2 SNEGSKA (reference sequence). The CDR3 nucleotides read TGCAGTGCTAGCAGGACTTTCTCCTACGAGCAGTACTTC. Encoded protein: CSASRTFSYEQYF.

The chain employs TRBV6-5 and TRBJ1-2, with D possibly TRBD1 on 6 matching bases. The CDR3 sequence is 14 residues long. Germline-derived CDR1 and CDR2 are MNHEY and SVGAGI. Trimming took off 2 bases at V and 2 bases at J, with 9 bases between the two ends. CDR3 sequence (DNA): TGTGCCAGCAGTTACCAGGGGCTAAACTATGGCTACACCTTC. Translated, it gives CASSYQGLNYGYTF.

This clonotype was counted between two and nine times. The chain couples TRBV6-1 to TRBJ1-2; 9 bases map to TRBD1. The V segment lost 5 bases and the J segment 3 bases; nucleotides outside the gene matches: 10. Per the germline V gene, CDR1 is MNHNS and CDR2 is SASEGT. The CDR3 has 16 amino acids. CDR3 loop: CASSRPGTGRDYGYTF. CDR3 coding DNA: TGTGCCAGCAGTCGACCCGGGACAGGGAGGGACTATGGCTACACCTTC.

CDR3 sequence: CATSREEGLYEQYF. The DNA for the CDR3 is TGTGCCACCAGCAGAGAGGAGGGACTCTACGAGCAGTACTTC. The chain couples TRBV15 to TRBJ2-7, with D perhaps TRBD2 (6 bases). The CDR3 has 14 amino acids. Trimming took 0 bases from V and 3 from J, leaving 9 bases between them. Germline CDR1 is LNHNV and CDR2 is YYDKDF (reference sequence).

The chain combines TRBV25-1 with TRBJ1-1, with 7 bases aligning to TRBD1. The V and J ends lost 0 bases and 4 bases, in that order; junction bases with no gene match: 11. The CDR3 sequence is 17 residues long. CDR1 is MGHDK, CDR2 SYGVNS, per germline. CDR3 region: CASSEYIRDRRSTEAFF. The CDR3 DNA is TGTGCCAGCAGTGAATATATTCGGGACAGAAGGAGCACTGAAGCTTTCTTT.

This sequence joins TRBV6-2 or TRBV6-3 and TRBJ2-2, with 8 bases aligning to TRBD2. CDR3 length: 15 residues. Germline V gene lookup returns CDR1 MNHEY and CDR2 SVGEGT. V trimming: 5 bases; J trimming: 3 bases; junction bases outside the gene matches: 5. The CDR3 reads CASSTSGRYTGELFF. In DNA form, the CDR3 reads TGTGCCAGCAGTACTAGCGGAAGATACACCGGGGAGCTGTTTTTT.

The chain uses TRBV28 and TRBJ2-1; TRBD2 agrees at 8 bases. Germline lookup yields CDR1 MDHEN and CDR2 SYDVKM. The CDR3 is 19 amino acids. The V segment lost 8 bases and the J segment 3 bases; nucleotides outside the gene matches: 21. The CDR3 loop reads CASVTDRPDGRAIYNEQFF. CDR3 DNA: TGTGCCAGCGTAACCGACAGACCTGACGGGAGGGCGATCTACAATGAGCAGTTCTTC.